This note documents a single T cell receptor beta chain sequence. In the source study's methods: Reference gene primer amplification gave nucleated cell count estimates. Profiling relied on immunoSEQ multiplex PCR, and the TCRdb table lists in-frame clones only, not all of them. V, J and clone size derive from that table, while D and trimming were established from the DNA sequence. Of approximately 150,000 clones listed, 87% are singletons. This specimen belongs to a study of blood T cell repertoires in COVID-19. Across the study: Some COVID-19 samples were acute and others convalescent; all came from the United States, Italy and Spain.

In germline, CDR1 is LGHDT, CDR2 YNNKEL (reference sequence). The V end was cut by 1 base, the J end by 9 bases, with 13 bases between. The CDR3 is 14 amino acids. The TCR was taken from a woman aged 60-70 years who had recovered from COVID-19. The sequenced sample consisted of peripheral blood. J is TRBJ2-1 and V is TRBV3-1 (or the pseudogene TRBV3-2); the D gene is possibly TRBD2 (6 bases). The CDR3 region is CASSQGRDSGEQFF. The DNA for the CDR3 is TGTGCCAGCAGCCAAGGAAGGGACTCCGGTGAGCAGTTCTTC.